The 17 T cell receptor beta chains reported below all come from one sample, sequenced in a study of T-cell memory formation after mild COVID-19. TCRdb ran MiXCR on the 5' RACE reads and lists one entry per CDR3 protein. The table lists hundreds of thousands of distinct CDR3 sequences, under 30% of them singletons. The sample was PBMCs or a T cell subset sorted from them (not recorded which). All receptors come from an adult woman who had mild COVID-19 (a few samples of this study predate the infection). Cell type and time point are not known.

The V call is TRBV12-3 or TRBV12-4, the J call TRBJ2-6; possible D gene TRBD1, 6 bases. The CDR3 spans 12 residues. V dropped 3 bases and J dropped 15 bases, with 12 bases sitting between them. CDR3 loop: CASSFSPGDLTF. Here the CDR3 DNA reads TGTGCCAGCAGTTTCAGTCCAGGGGACCTGACTTTC.

This clonotype was recorded a few times. The J gene is TRBJ2-5, the V gene TRBV29-1, with D perhaps assigned TRBD1 or TRBD2 (5 bases each). This CDR3 spans 16 amino acids. V dropped 1 base and J dropped 5 bases, with 20 bases sitting between them. CDR1 and CDR2 (germline): SQVTM, ANQGSEA. CDR3 in amino acids: CSVEAFGDAWGETQYF. The CDR3 DNA is TGCAGCGTTGAAGCGTTCGGGGACGCCTGGGGGGAGACCCAGTACTTC.

The DNA of the CDR3 is TGTGCCAGCGCCCCCTGGTCGGGGTCCTACAATGAGCAGTTCTTC. This translates into CASAPWSGSYNEQFF. The chain links TRBV7-9 to TRBJ2-1; tentative D call: TRBD2 (5 bases). V shed 8 bases and J shed 1 base, with 15 bases lying between them. The CDR3 contains 15 residues. Germline CDR1 and CDR2: SEHNR and FQNEAQ (reference sequence).

V gene TRBV7-3 combines with J gene TRBJ2-4, with D possibly called TRBD1 or TRBD2 (6 bases each). Trimming shortened V by 1 base and J by 6 bases, and 13 bases separated the two germline ends. The length of the CDR3 is 15 residues. Per germline, CDR1 SGHTA and CDR2 FQGTGA. The CDR3 coding sequence is TGTGCCAGCAGCTTAATCGGGGGCGAAGGAAACATTCAGTACTTC. Residues: CASSLIGGEGNIQYF.

This clonotype came up a few times. The chain uses TRBV7-3 and TRBJ2-2, with D uncertain. This CDR3 has 14 residues. From germline, CDR1 is SGHTA and CDR2 FQGTGA. Trimming took off 0 bases at V and 5 bases at J, with 7 bases between the two ends. CDR3 loop: CASSLTGVTGELFF. The DNA of the CDR3 is TGTGCCAGCAGCTTAACTGGTGTAACCGGGGAGCTGTTTTTT.

The gene calls are TRBV20-1 and TRBJ1-2, with a weak D call TRBD1 (6 bases). Between the trimmed V and J ends, which lost 1 base and 6 bases, there was a span of 18 bases. Germline-derived CDR1 and CDR2 are DFQATT and SNEGSKA (reference sequence). CDR3 size: 15 residues. CDR3 amino acids: CSARVHTGLVDGYTF. The CDR3 coding sequence is TGCAGTGCTAGAGTTCATACAGGGTTGGTCGATGGCTACACCTTC.

The chain employs TRBV11-3 and TRBJ1-1; a possible D gene is TRBD1 (5 bases). The germline gives CDR1 SGHNT, CDR2 YENEEA. The CDR3 length is 15 residues. V lost 0 bases and J 2 bases, leaving 10 bases between the germline ends. The CDR3 reads CASSLEPGTNTEAFF. The CDR3 bases are TGTGCCAGCAGCTTAGAACCGGGGACTAACACTGAAGCTTTCTTT.

This clonotype was observed a few times. J is TRBJ2-1 and V is TRBV5-1; D is undetermined. Germline CDR1 SGHRS, CDR2 YFSETQ. V shed 3 bases and J shed 4 bases, with 14 bases lying between them. The CDR3 covers 15 residues. The CDR3 DNA follows: TGCGCCAGCAGCTCCGTCCATTCTTCTTACAATGAGCAGTTCTTC. Encoded protein: CASSSVHSSYNEQFF.

The genes are TRBV25-1 and TRBJ2-2; D is possibly TRBD1 (6 bases). This CDR3 spans 14 amino acids. Germline V gene lookup returns CDR1 MGHDK and CDR2 SYGVNS. V lost 5 bases to trimming and J lost 5 bases, with 12 bases between them. CDR3 nucleotide sequence: TGTGCCAGCAGTCGATACACAGGGACCGGGGAGCTGTTTTTT. As protein: CASSRYTGTGELFF. Based on the CDR3 plus reference TRBV25-1 and TRBJ2-2, the full variable domain is EADIYQTPRYLVIGTGKKITLECSQTMGHDKMYWYQQDPGMELHLIHYSYGVNSTEKGDLSSESTVSRIRTEHFPLTLESARPSHTSQYLCASSRYTGTGELFFGEGSRLTVL.

The chain recombines TRBV7-9 with TRBJ1-4; no firm D call. Looked up from germline, CDR1 is SEHNR and CDR2 is FQNEAQ (reference sequence). CDR3 length equals 13 residues. V dropped 6 bases and J dropped 8 bases, with 13 bases sitting between them. CDR3 sequence: CASSLRGEEKLFF. The CDR3 DNA sequence: TGTGCCAGCAGTTTGCGGGGTGAAGAAAAACTGTTTTTT.

The rearrangement joins TRBV13 to TRBJ2-2, with D possibly called TRBD1 or TRBD2 (5 bases each). Germline V lookup: CDR1 PRHDT, CDR2 FYEKMQ (reference sequence). V lost 4 bases, J lost 3 bases, and 15 bases lay in between. CDR3 length: 16 amino acids. In DNA form, the CDR3 reads TGTGCCAGCAGCTCCGAAGGGACGGGATACACCGGGGAGCTGTTTTTT. This codes for CASSSEGTGYTGELFF. Looking up the rest from reference TRBV13 and TRBJ2-2 gives the full variable domain: AAGVIQSPRHLIKEKRETATLKCYPIPRHDTVYWYQQGPGQDPQFLISFYEKMQSDKGSIPDRFSAQQFSDYHSELNMSSLELGDSALYFCASSSEGTGYTGELFFGEGSRLTVL.

The V gene is TRBV6-6, the J gene TRBJ1-4; 7 nucleotides match TRBD1. CDR1 and CDR2 from the germline V gene are MNHNY and SVGAGI (reference sequence). V was pared by 5 bases and J by 4 bases, with 7 bases of the junction left unmatched. The CDR3 spans 15 residues. CDR3 protein: CASSPADRLNEKLFF. CDR3 bases: TGTGCCAGCAGTCCTGCGGACAGGCTTAATGAAAAACTGTTTTTT.

This chain links TRBV12-3 or TRBV12-4 with TRBJ1-1, with D maybe TRBD1 (6 bases). The CDR3 has 16 residues. The V end was cut by 5 bases, the J end by 0 bases, with 16 bases between. The CDR3 sequence: CASSGGSLTMNTEAFF. CDR3 in DNA: TGTGCCAGCAGTGGGGGCAGCCTTACTATGAACACTGAAGCTTTCTTT.

The chain combines TRBV10-3 with TRBJ2-7, with D unclear. The CDR3 is made up of 12 amino acids. Trimming pared 0 bases from V and 4 bases from J, leaving 4 bases between. The germline V gene encodes CDR1 ENHRY and CDR2 SYGVKD. The CDR3 region has the DNA TGTGCCATCAGTGAGTCGCGATACGAGCAGTACTTC. As protein: CAISESRYEQYF.

On this clonotype: A single base separates this from a much larger clone, so it may be a read error. V usage is TRBV5-4 and J usage is TRBJ2-3; 8 bases agree with TRBD2. The CDR3 loop spans 15 amino acids. V gave up 3 bases and J gave up 1 base; unmatched junction bases: 4. Germline values: CDR1 SGHNT, CDR2 YYREEE (reference sequence). CDR3 DNA: TGTGCCAGCAGCTCGGGACTAGAGGGCACAGATACGCAGTATTTT. It specifies CASSSGLEGTDTQYF.

This clonotype has more than one count but fewer than ten. At one of its ends the junction is not consistent with the germline gene, which may arise from a read error. V gene TRBV12-3 or TRBV12-4 combines with J gene TRBJ1-1; D may be TRBD1 (5 bases). The CDR3 runs to 16 residues. DNA for the CDR3: TGTGCCAGCACTTTAGGACTAAACAGGCTCAACACTGAAGCTTTCTTT. It is translated as CASTLGLNRLNTEAFF.

This clonotype was counted between two and nine times. The rearrangement links TRBV12-3 or TRBV12-4 to TRBJ2-1; unclear D gene. Trimming stripped 2 bases from V and 4 bases from J, with 9 bases between. The CDR3 loop spans 14 amino acids. CDR3 nucleotides: TGTGCCAGCAGTTTACCCAGGACGTACAATGAGCAGTTCTTC. Residues: CASSLPRTYNEQFF.